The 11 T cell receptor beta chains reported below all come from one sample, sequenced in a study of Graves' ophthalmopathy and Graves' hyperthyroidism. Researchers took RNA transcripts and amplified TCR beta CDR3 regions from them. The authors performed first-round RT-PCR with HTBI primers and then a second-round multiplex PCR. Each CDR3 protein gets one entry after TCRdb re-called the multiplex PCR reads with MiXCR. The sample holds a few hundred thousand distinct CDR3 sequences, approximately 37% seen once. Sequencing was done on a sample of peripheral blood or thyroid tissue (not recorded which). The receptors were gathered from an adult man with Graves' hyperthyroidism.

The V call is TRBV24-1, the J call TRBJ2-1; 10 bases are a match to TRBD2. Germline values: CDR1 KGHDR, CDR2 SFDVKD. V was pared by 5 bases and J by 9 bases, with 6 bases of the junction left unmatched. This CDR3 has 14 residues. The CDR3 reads CATSALAGVSEQFF. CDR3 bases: TGTGCCACCAGTGCTCTAGCGGGAGTCAGTGAGCAGTTCTTC.

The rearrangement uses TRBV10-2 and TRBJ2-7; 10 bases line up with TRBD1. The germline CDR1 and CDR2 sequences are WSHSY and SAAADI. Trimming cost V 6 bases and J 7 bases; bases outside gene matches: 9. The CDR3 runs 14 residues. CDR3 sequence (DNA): TGCGCCAGCAGAGGGACAGGGGCCTACAATGAGCAGTACTTC. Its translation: CASRGTGAYNEQYF.

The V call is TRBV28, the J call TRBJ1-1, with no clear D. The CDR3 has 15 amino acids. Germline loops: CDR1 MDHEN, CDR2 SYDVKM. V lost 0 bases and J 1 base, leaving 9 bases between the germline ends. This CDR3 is CASSLWGQQNTEAFF. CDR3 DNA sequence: TGTGCCAGCAGTTTATGGGGCCAGCAGAACACTGAAGCTTTCTTT. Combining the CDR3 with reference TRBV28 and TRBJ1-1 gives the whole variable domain DVKVTQSSRYLVKRTGEKVFLECVQDMDHENMFWYRQDPGLGLRLIYFSYDVKMKEKGDIPEGYSVSREKKERFSLILESASTNQTSMYLCASSLWGQQNTEAFFGQGTRLTVV.

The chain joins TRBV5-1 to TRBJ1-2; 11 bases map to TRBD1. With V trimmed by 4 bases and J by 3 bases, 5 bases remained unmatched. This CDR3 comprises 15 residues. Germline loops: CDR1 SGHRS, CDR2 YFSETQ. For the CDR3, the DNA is TGCGCCAGCAGCGTCGGACAGGGGGCCCACTATGGCTACACCTTC. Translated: CASSVGQGAHYGYTF.

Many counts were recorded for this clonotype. The CDR3 DNA sequence: TGTGCCAGCAGCTTAGCACTCGGCAGCACTGAAGCTTTCTTT. It is translated as CASSLALGSTEAFF. V and J are TRBV7-2 and TRBJ1-1; no definite D call. Trimming removed 0 bases from V and 4 bases from J, with 9 bases in between. Germline CDR1 is SGHTA and CDR2 is FQGNSA. This CDR3 comprises 14 residues.

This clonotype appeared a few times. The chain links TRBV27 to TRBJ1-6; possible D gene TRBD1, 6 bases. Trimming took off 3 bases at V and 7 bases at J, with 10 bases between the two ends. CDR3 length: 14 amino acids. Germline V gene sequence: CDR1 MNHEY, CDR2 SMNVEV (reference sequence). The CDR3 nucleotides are TGTGCCAGCAGTTTCAGGGACACAAATTCACCCCTCCACTTT. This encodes CASSFRDTNSPLHF.

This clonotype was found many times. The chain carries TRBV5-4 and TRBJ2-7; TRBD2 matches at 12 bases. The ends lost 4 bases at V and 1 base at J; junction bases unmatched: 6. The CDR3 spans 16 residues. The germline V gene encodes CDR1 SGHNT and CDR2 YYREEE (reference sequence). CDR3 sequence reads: CASSPVGLAGSYEQYF. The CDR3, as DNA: TGTGCCAGCAGCCCGGTCGGACTAGCGGGATCCTACGAGCAGTACTTC.

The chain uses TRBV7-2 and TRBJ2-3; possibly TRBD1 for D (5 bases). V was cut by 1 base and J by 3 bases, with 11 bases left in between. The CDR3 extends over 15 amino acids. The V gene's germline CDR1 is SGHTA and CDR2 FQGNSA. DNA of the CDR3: TGTGCCAGCAGCTTAGTCAGGGTCGGTACAGATACGCAGTATTTT. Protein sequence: CASSLVRVGTDTQYF.

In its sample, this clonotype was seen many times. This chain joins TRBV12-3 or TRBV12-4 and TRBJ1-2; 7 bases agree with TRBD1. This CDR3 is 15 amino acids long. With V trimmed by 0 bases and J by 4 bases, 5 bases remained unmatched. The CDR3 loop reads CASSLAGGALYGYTF. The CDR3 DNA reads TGTGCCAGCAGTTTAGCAGGGGGCGCACTCTATGGCTACACCTTC.

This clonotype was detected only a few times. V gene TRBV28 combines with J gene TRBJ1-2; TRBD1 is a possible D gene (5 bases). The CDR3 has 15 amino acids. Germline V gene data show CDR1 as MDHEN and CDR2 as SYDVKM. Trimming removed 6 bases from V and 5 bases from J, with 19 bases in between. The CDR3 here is CASRLWTRGKYGYTF. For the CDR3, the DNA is TGTGCCAGCAGACTTTGGACGAGGGGAAAATATGGCTACACCTTC.

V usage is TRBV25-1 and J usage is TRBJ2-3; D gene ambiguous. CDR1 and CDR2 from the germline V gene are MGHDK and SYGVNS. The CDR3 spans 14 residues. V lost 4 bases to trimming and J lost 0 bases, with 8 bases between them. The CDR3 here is CASSAVSSTDTQYF. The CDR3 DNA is TGTGCCAGCAGTGCGGTATCTAGCACAGATACGCAGTATTTT. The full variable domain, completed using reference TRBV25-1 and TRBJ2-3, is EADIYQTPRYLVIGTGKKITLECSQTMGHDKMYWYQQDPGMELHLIHYSYGVNSTEKGDLSSESTVSRIRTEHFPLTLESARPSHTSQYLCASSAVSSTDTQYFGPGTRLTVL.